A single sample gave rise to the 25 T cell receptor beta chains below, sequenced in a study of control samples from healthy donors and cancer patients. Assay used: immunoSEQ multiplex PCR; TCRdb lists only in-frame clones, some missing. The data hold roughly 160,000 clones, with roughly 95% observed a single time. The sequencing sample was made of blood. The receptors come from a woman aged 25 to 39 in good health.

The chain combines TRBV19 with TRBJ1-1, with D possibly TRBD1 on 5 matching bases. Per germline, CDR1 LNHDA and CDR2 SQIVND (reference sequence). The CDR3 covers 13 residues. V shed 7 bases and J shed 12 bases, with 21 bases lying between them. CDR3 in amino acids: CASTNGLEGWTFF. The DNA for the CDR3 is TGTGCCAGTACCAACGGACTCGAGGGGTGGACTTTCTTT.

This clone was seen only once. The V and J genes are TRBV4-1 and TRBJ2-5; TRBD2 is a possible D gene (5 bases). Trimming removed 2 bases from V and 7 bases from J, with 14 bases in between. From germline, CDR1 is MGHRA and CDR2 YSYEKL. The length of the CDR3 is 14 residues. Written as DNA, the CDR3 is TGCGCCAGCAGCCAACTGGTCCGCGAGGGGACCCAGTACTTC. Its protein product is CASSQLVREGTQYF.

This clone was detected ten times or more. V and J are TRBV15 and TRBJ1-1; a weak D match, TRBD1 (5 bases). V was cut by 0 bases and J by 5 bases, with 16 bases left in between. Germline assignment: CDR1 LNHNV and CDR2 YYDKDF (reference sequence). The CDR3 is made up of 16 amino acids. The CDR3 reads CATSRDFGGMGTEAFF. The CDR3 bases are TGTGCCACCAGCAGAGATTTTGGGGGGATGGGGACTGAAGCTTTCTTT.

This chain links TRBV4-1 with TRBJ2-5; 7 bases agree with TRBD2. CDR1 and CDR2 (germline): MGHRA, YSYEKL. V was pared by 0 bases and J by 1 base, with 8 bases of the junction left unmatched. The CDR3 is 17 amino acids. The CDR3 DNA reads as TGCGCCAGCAGCCAAGATCGACGGGGGGACTTCCAAGAGACCCAGTACTTC. This codes for CASSQDRRGDFQETQYF.

V is TRBV4-1 and J is TRBJ2-7; maybe TRBD2 (6 bases). Germline CDR1 is MGHRA and CDR2 is YSYEKL. Trimming removed 0 bases at V and 3 bases at J, with 15 bases between. CDR3 length: 16 residues. DNA for the CDR3: TGCGCCAGCAGCCAAGATCAAATAGCGGAGAGCTACGAGCAGTACTTC. Translated, it gives CASSQDQIAESYEQYF.

The genes are TRBV5-4 and TRBJ2-7, with D perhaps TRBD1 or TRBD2 (6 bases each). Trimming took off 3 bases at V and 5 bases at J, with 12 bases between the two ends. The germline CDR1 and CDR2 sequences are SGHNT and YYREEE (reference sequence). This CDR3 spans 13 amino acids. The DNA for the CDR3 is TGTGCCAGCAGCTCGAGGGGGGTACACGAGCAGTACTTC. It translates to CASSSRGVHEQYF. Full variable domain (missing parts from reference TRBV5-4 and TRBJ2-7): ETGVTQSPTHLIKTRGQQVTLRCSSQSGHNTVSWYQQALGQGPQFIFQYYREEENGRGNFPPRFSGLQFPNYSSELNVNALELDDSALYLCASSSRGVHEQYFGPGTRLTVT.

The chain joins TRBV7-2 to TRBJ1-2; a weak D match, TRBD1 (5 bases). V was pared by 5 bases and J by 5 bases, with 15 bases between. Germline-derived CDR1 and CDR2 are SGHTA and FQGNSA. The CDR3 is made up of 14 amino acids. The CDR3 here is CASSDAGTEYGYTF. CDR3 DNA sequence: TGTGCCAGCAGCGACGCCGGGACCGAATATGGCTACACCTTC. Filled out from reference TRBV7-2 and TRBJ1-2, the complete variable domain reads GAGVSQSPSNKVTEKGKDVELRCDPISGHTALYWYRQSLGQGLEFLIYFQGNSAPDKSGLPSDRFSAERTGGSVSTLTIQRTQQEDSAVYLCASSDAGTEYGYTFGSGTRLTVV.

The chain couples TRBV25-1 to TRBJ2-1; D gene ambiguous. Germline assignment: CDR1 MGHDK and CDR2 SYGVNS. The V end was cut by 2 bases, the J end by 4 bases, with 9 bases between. The CDR3 loop spans 14 amino acids. The CDR3 nucleotides read TGTGCCAGCAGTGAACCGGGTGGGTACAATGAGCAGTTCTTC. This codes for CASSEPGGYNEQFF.

The chain has TRBV5-6 and TRBJ1-2, with D possibly being TRBD1 (5 bases). This CDR3 contains 16 residues. The V end was cut by 2 bases, the J end by 8 bases, with 22 bases between. Germline CDR1 and CDR2: SGHDT and YYEEEE. DNA for the CDR3: TGTGCCAGCAGCTTAGATCCGGGACTTCTTTTTGCCGGCTACACCTTC. It is translated as CASSLDPGLLFAGYTF.

The gene calls are TRBV15 and TRBJ1-5; D is undetermined. The CDR3 runs to 13 residues. Trimming took off 5 bases at V and 3 bases at J, with 8 bases between the two ends. Germline V gene sequence: CDR1 LNHNV, CDR2 YYDKDF (reference sequence). This CDR3 reads CATSGDLNQPQHF. In DNA, the CDR3 is TGTGCCACCAGCGGCGATCTCAATCAGCCCCAGCATTTT.

CDR3 DNA sequence: TGTGCCAGCAGTGTAAGGGGGTTTGGGACCGGGGAGCTGTTTTTT. It encodes CASSVRGFGTGELFF. The rearrangement uses TRBV25-1 and TRBJ2-2; tentatively, D is TRBD1 (6 bases). Trimming pared 4 bases from V and 5 bases from J, leaving 14 bases between. CDR3 length: 15 residues. Germline assignment: CDR1 MGHDK and CDR2 SYGVNS.

The rearrangement uses TRBV5-1 and TRBJ2-5; 7 bases align to TRBD1. Trimming at V came to 1 base and at J to 4 bases, leaving 4 bases not matched to a gene. The CDR3 is 14 amino acids. Germline assignment: CDR1 SGHRS and CDR2 YFSETQ. The CDR3 spells CASSLRGRLETQYF. DNA of the CDR3: TGCGCCAGCAGCTTGAGGGGGCGGTTAGAGACCCAGTACTTC.

This clone occurred once. The chain carries TRBV6-1 and TRBJ1-2; D remains unclear. CDR1 MNHNS and CDR2 SASEGT come from the germline V gene. This CDR3 spans 12 amino acids. Trimming stripped 1 base from V and 5 bases from J, with 5 bases between. The CDR3 sequence: CASSEGLYGYTF. Written as DNA, the CDR3 is TGTGCCAGCAGTGAAGGATTATATGGCTACACCTTC.

The CDR3: CASSVSLTNTGELFF. The CDR3 region has the DNA TGTGCCAGCAGCGTGTCGCTGACGAACACCGGGGAGCTGTTTTTT. The V gene is TRBV9, the J gene TRBJ2-2, with no clear D. This CDR3 spans 15 amino acids. V dropped 2 bases and J dropped 0 bases, with 8 bases sitting between them. Germline CDR1 SGDLS, CDR2 YYNGEE. The variable domain in full, completed from reference TRBV9 and TRBJ2-2, reads DSGVTQTPKHLITATGQRVTLRCSPRSGDLSVYWYQQSLDQGLQFLIQYYNGEERAKGNILERFSAQQFPDLHSELNLSSLELGDSALYFCASSVSLTNTGELFFGEGSRLTVL.

V gene TRBV3-1 (or the pseudogene TRBV3-2) combines with J gene TRBJ2-3, with unresolved D. CDR3 length: 11 amino acids. V shed 7 bases and J shed 5 bases, with 7 bases lying between them. Per germline, CDR1 LGHDT and CDR2 YNNKEL (reference sequence). CDR3 nucleotide sequence: TGTGCCAGCACGACGGAAGATACGCAGTATTTT. It codes for CASTTEDTQYF.

The chain uses TRBV5-8 and TRBJ2-3; D is possibly TRBD1 (5 bases). Germline V lookup: CDR1 SGHTS, CDR2 YDEGEE. The CDR3 loop spans 15 amino acids. V was trimmed by 0 bases and J by 3 bases, leaving 11 bases between them. CDR3 region: CASSLGRVGTDTQYF. CDR3 sequence (DNA): TGTGCCAGCAGCTTGGGCAGGGTCGGAACAGATACGCAGTATTTT.

To note about this clone: The junction differs from germline at one of its ends, possibly a read error. This chain uses TRBV7-2 with TRBJ2-6, with a possible D match to TRBD2 (6 bases). The CDR3 runs 15 residues. Germline V gives CDR1 SGHTA, CDR2 FQGNSA. CDR3 nucleotides: TGTGCCAGCAGCAAGGGAGGATTTGGGGGCAACGTCCTGACTTTC. Translating gives CASSKGGFGGNVLTF.

The gene calls are TRBV3-1 (or the pseudogene TRBV3-2) and TRBJ1-1; D call uncertain. V was pared by 3 bases and J by 6 bases, with 11 bases between. This CDR3 region has 13 residues. Germline values: CDR1 LGHDT, CDR2 YNNKEL (reference sequence). The CDR3 DNA follows: TGTGCCAGCAGCCATGAGATCCGGGCTGAAGCTTTCTTT. Its protein product is CASSHEIRAEAFF.

J is TRBJ2-2 and V is TRBV10-2, with 9 bases that match TRBD2. The CDR3 length is 17 residues. V lost 3 bases and J lost 6; bases outside the gene matches: 11. The germline gives CDR1 WSHSY, CDR2 SAAADI. The chain's CDR3 is CASSDTVVAGVSGELFF. In DNA form, the CDR3 reads TGCGCCAGCAGTGATACTGTGGTAGCGGGAGTGTCCGGGGAGCTGTTTTTT.

The rearrangement uses TRBV3-1 (or the pseudogene TRBV3-2) and TRBJ2-7; 7 bases line up with TRBD1. CDR3 size: 14 residues. Germline CDR1 is LGHDT and CDR2 is YNNKEL (reference sequence). With 1 base clipped from V and 0 bases from J, the junction kept 0 bases outside the gene matches. The CDR3 loop reads CASSQGQGSYEQYF. CDR3 coding DNA: TGTGCCAGCAGCCAAGGACAGGGCTCCTACGAGCAGTACTTC.

This chain links TRBV18 with TRBJ2-3; D perhaps matches TRBD1 (5 bases). V was pared by 1 base and J by 3 bases, with 11 bases between. Germline V gene lookup returns CDR1 KGHSH and CDR2 LQKENI. The CDR3 covers 15 residues. This chain's CDR3 is CASSPQQGRTDTQYF. The CDR3 bases are TGTGCCAGCTCACCACAGCAGGGAAGGACAGATACGCAGTATTTT.

This chain links TRBV5-4 with TRBJ2-1; 12 positions match TRBD2. The CDR3 contains 15 residues. Germline CDR1 SGHNT, CDR2 YYREEE (reference sequence). V gave up 4 bases and J gave up 7 bases; unmatched junction bases: 6. This CDR3 is CASSKTSGRTNEQFF. The DNA of the CDR3 is TGTGCCAGCAGCAAAACTAGCGGGAGGACGAATGAGCAGTTCTTC.

The chain is built from TRBV3-1 (or the pseudogene TRBV3-2) and TRBJ2-3; a weak D match, TRBD2 (6 bases). This CDR3 has 16 residues. Germline V CDR1 and CDR2: LGHDT, YNNKEL (reference sequence). V was trimmed by 4 bases and J by 0 bases, leaving 14 bases between them. CDR3 region: CASSRAPGVSTDTQYF. Here the CDR3 DNA reads TGTGCCAGCAGCCGAGCGCCGGGGGTAAGCACAGATACGCAGTATTTT.

The CDR3 region has the DNA TGTGCCAGCAGTTTCCTAACGACAGGGAGCGATCAGCCCCAGCATTTT. Translating it yields CASSFLTTGSDQPQHF. The chain is built from TRBV27 and TRBJ1-5; 7 nucleotides align to TRBD1. Germline CDR1 is MNHEY and CDR2 is SMNVEV (reference sequence). Trimming took 3 bases from V and 5 from J; bases not matched to a gene: 10. The CDR3 is made up of 16 amino acids.

This CDR3 is CASSSGLQGYTF. In nucleotides, the CDR3 is TGTGCCAGCAGTTCTGGCTTACAGGGCTACACCTTC. The V call is TRBV6-5, the J call TRBJ1-2, with D unresolved. The V and J ends lost 4 bases and 8 bases respectively, with 11 bases between them. Germline CDR1 reads MNHEY; CDR2 reads SVGAGI. This CDR3 has 12 amino acids.